The 27 T cell receptor beta chains in this list originate from one sample, sequenced in a study of CD8 T cells in Susac syndrome. Reverse transcription of about 0.45 to 1 ug RNA was carried out with random hexamers. TCRdb called the immunoSEQ multiplex PCR reads again in MiXCR, with one record for every CDR3 protein. The table lists 75,000 to 95,000 distinct CDR3 sequences, more than 85% of them singletons, with under 0.6% in the top ten. The source material was CD8+ T cells from PBMCs. These receptor sequences come from a human donor with multiple sclerosis.

The chain employs TRBV9 and TRBJ2-1; D may be TRBD2 (5 bases). The V end lost 5 bases, the J end lost 0 bases, and 15 bases lay between the germline ends. Germline V gene data show CDR1 as SGDLS and CDR2 as YYNGEE. This CDR3 spans 16 amino acids. CDR3 amino acids: CASSASGISSYNEQFF. For the CDR3, the DNA is TGTGCCAGCAGTGCCAGCGGAATTAGCTCCTACAATGAGCAGTTCTTC.

The V and J genes are TRBV25-1 and TRBJ2-7, with D perhaps matching TRBD2 (5 bases). Germline V lookup: CDR1 MGHDK, CDR2 SYGVNS. This CDR3 is built from 14 residues. V was trimmed by 4 bases and J by 2 bases, leaving 12 bases between them. Here the CDR3 DNA reads TGTGCCAGCAGTGGGGGAGAAGTCACCTACGAGCAGTACTTC. This codes for CASSGGEVTYEQYF.

The V call is TRBV13, the J call TRBJ1-4; the D is unclear. CDR1 is PRHDT, CDR2 FYEKMQ, per germline (reference sequence). V was clipped by 0 bases and J by 8 bases, with 13 bases between them. The CDR3 totals 15 residues. The CDR3 protein is CASSLGVRLGEKLFF. CDR3 coding DNA: TGTGCCAGCAGCTTAGGGGTACGGTTGGGAGAAAAACTGTTTTTT.

The chain has TRBV7-8 and TRBJ1-5, with TRBD1 matching over 8 bases. The germline V gene has CDR1 SGHVS and CDR2 FQNEAQ. This CDR3 has 19 amino acids. The junction had 11 bases not matched to a gene; V was cut back by 1 base and J by 0 bases. Here the CDR3 DNA reads TGTGCCAGCAGCTTAGATCCCCCGGGACAGGCCTCTAGCAATCAGCCCCAGCATTTT. Translated, it gives CASSLDPPGQASSNQPQHF.

The chain combines TRBV5-1 with TRBJ2-2, with 8 bases matching TRBD1. The CDR3 is 17 residues long. J was trimmed by 3 bases and V by 0 bases; bases with no gene match: 7. CDR1 is SGHRS and CDR2 is YFSETQ in the germline V gene. CDR3 sequence: CASSLDIGQGYTGELFF. In nucleotides, the CDR3 is TGCGCCAGCAGCTTGGATATCGGACAGGGTTACACCGGGGAGCTGTTTTTT.

This clonotype has only one observation. V usage is TRBV9 and J usage is TRBJ2-2; TRBD1 agrees at 7 bases. The CDR3 covers 16 residues. Unmatched junction bases numbered 6, after V lost 0 bases and J lost 4 bases. The germline CDR1 and CDR2 sequences are SGDLS and YYNGEE. Here the CDR3 DNA reads TGTGCCAGCAGCGTAGCTCAGGCAGGGGGCACCGGGGAGCTGTTTTTT. Translating gives CASSVAQAGGTGELFF.

A few counts support this clonotype. The chain carries TRBV19 and TRBJ2-7, with D possibly TRBD2 on 6 matching bases. V lost 5 bases and J lost 0, with 11 bases in between. From germline, CDR1 is LNHDA and CDR2 SQIVND (reference sequence). The CDR3 spans 14 residues. The CDR3 loop reads CASSYGGASYEQYF. DNA of the CDR3: TGTGCCAGTAGTTACGGGGGAGCCTCCTACGAGCAGTACTTC.

The chain joins TRBV7-6 to TRBJ2-5, with 10 bases matching TRBD1. With 4 bases clipped from V and 2 bases from J, the junction kept 4 bases outside the gene matches. CDR3 size: 15 residues. The germline V gene encodes CDR1 SGHVS and CDR2 FNYEAQ. The DNA of the CDR3 is TGTGCCAGCAGCTACGGGACAGGGGCTCAAGAGACCCAGTACTTC. Protein sequence: CASSYGTGAQETQYF.

Concerning this clonotype: At one end the junction does not follow the germline gene, possibly because of a read error. The chain recombines TRBV19 with TRBJ1-6; D uncertain. There are 15 residues in the CDR3. CDR1 and CDR2 from the germline V gene are LNHDA and SQIVND (reference sequence). This CDR3 reads CASSIVGLTSSPLHF. The CDR3 region has the DNA TGTGCCAGTAGTATAGTAGGACTAACTTCATCACCCCTCCATTTT.

The chain combines TRBV11-2 with TRBJ2-5; no clear D gene. Germline V gene data show CDR1 as SGHAT and CDR2 as FQNNGV. The CDR3 contains 11 residues. V was cut by 3 bases and J by 6 bases, with 5 bases left in between. The CDR3 reads CASSLEKTQYF. The CDR3 region has the DNA TGTGCCAGCAGCTTGGAAAAGACCCAGTACTTC.

J is TRBJ2-7 and V is TRBV19, with TRBD2 matching 9 bases. The germline CDR1 and CDR2 sequences are LNHDA and SQIVND (reference sequence). V gave up 3 bases and J gave up 4 bases; unmatched junction bases: 7. This CDR3 contains 15 residues. The CDR3 DNA is TGTGCCAGTAGTATTAACCTAGCGGGAATATACGAGCAGTACTTC. Translation gives CASSINLAGIYEQYF.

The chain recombines TRBV2 with TRBJ1-5; 8 bases are a match to TRBD1. V lost 5 bases and J lost 4; bases outside the gene matches: 4. Germline CDR1 reads SNHLY; CDR2 reads FYNNEI. The CDR3 contains 14 residues. The CDR3 sequence is CASSLYRGNQPQHF. The CDR3 DNA follows: TGTGCCAGCAGTCTCTACAGGGGGAATCAGCCCCAGCATTTT.

The chain links TRBV28 to TRBJ2-7, with D perhaps matching TRBD1 (6 bases). The germline CDR1 and CDR2 sequences are MDHEN and SYDVKM. The CDR3 has 13 amino acids. V was clipped by 10 bases and J by 1 base, with 14 bases between them. CDR3 sequence: CATYGDKSYEQYF. The DNA of the CDR3 is TGTGCCACTTATGGGGACAAATCCTACGAGCAGTACTTC.

Turning to this clonotype: The junction does not match germline at one end; this may be a read error. V and J are TRBV5-6 and TRBJ2-1; D is undetermined. CDR3 length: 11 residues. Germline V gives CDR1 SGHDT, CDR2 YYEEEE. The CDR3 region has the DNA TGTGCCAGCAGCTTGCCCGATGAGCAGCTCTTC. Amino acid sequence: CASSLPDEQLF. Variable domain in full (rest from reference TRBV5-6 and TRBJ2-1): DAGVTQSPTHLIKTRGQQVTLRCSPKSGHDTVSWYQQALGQGPQFIFQYYEEEERQRGNFPDRFSGHQFPNYSSELNVNALLLGDSALYLCASSLPDEQLFGPGTRLTVL.

This clonotype is a singleton in its sample. The chain has TRBV5-4 and TRBJ1-1; weak D call: TRBD1 (6 bases). This CDR3 is built from 15 residues. Trimming cost V 3 bases and J 4 bases, with 16 bases left between them. Germline lookup yields CDR1 SGHNT and CDR2 YYREEE (reference sequence). For the CDR3, the DNA is TGTGCCAGCAGCTCCGGGGGGGGGCGAGGCACTGAAGCTTTCTTT. Its protein is CASSSGGGRGTEAFF.

The chain employs TRBV5-6 and TRBJ1-3; 7 nucleotides line up with TRBD1. This CDR3 has 15 amino acids. CDR1 and CDR2 from the germline V gene are SGHDT and YYEEEE. After removal of 0 bases from V and 4 bases from J, the junction contained 4 bases not matched to a gene. The chain's CDR3 is CASSLEQGPGNTIYF. In nucleotides, the CDR3 is TGTGCCAGCAGCTTGGAACAGGGGCCCGGAAACACCATATATTTT.

J is TRBJ2-1 and V is TRBV3-1; possibly TRBD2 for D (5 bases). Trimming stripped 0 bases from V and 8 bases from J, with 17 bases between. This CDR3 has 16 residues. Germline CDR1 reads LGHDT; CDR2 reads YNNKEL (reference sequence). DNA of the CDR3: TGTGCCAGCAGCCAAGATGCAGCGGCCGACGGACATGAGCAGTTCTTC. Translated: CASSQDAAADGHEQFF.

The rearrangement joins TRBV5-1 to TRBJ2-7; D possibly matches TRBD1 or TRBD2 (6 bases each). Trimming stripped 4 bases from V and 7 bases from J, with 18 bases between. The CDR3 runs 14 residues. Germline assignment: CDR1 SGHRS and CDR2 YFSETQ. CDR3 region: CASSPTGHGGEQYF. CDR3 coding DNA: TGCGCCAGCAGCCCAACGGGACACGGGGGAGAGCAGTACTTC.

The chain links TRBV30 to TRBJ1-5; D unresolved. The CDR3 consists of 14 residues. Germline loops: CDR1 GTSNPN, CDR2 SVGIG (reference sequence). V was trimmed by 0 bases and J by 0 bases, leaving 6 bases between them. The CDR3 DNA follows: TGTGCCTGGAGTGTTGGATATAGCAATCAGCCCCAGCATTTT. This gives the protein CAWSVGYSNQPQHF.

The chain combines TRBV28 with TRBJ2-7; the D is unclear. CDR3 length: 12 amino acids. Trimming pared 5 bases from V and 5 bases from J, leaving 10 bases between. Germline V CDR1 and CDR2: MDHEN, SYDVKM. Here the CDR3 DNA reads TGTGCCAGCAGTAGACAAGAGGACGAGCAGTACTTC. Amino acid sequence: CASSRQEDEQYF.

In this sample, this clonotype turned up a few times. The chain links TRBV28 to TRBJ1-1, with D unclear. CDR1 is MDHEN, CDR2 SYDVKM, per germline. This CDR3 region has 14 residues. V was cut by 2 bases and J by 0 bases, with 7 bases left in between. The chain's CDR3 is CASSLVGMNTEAFF. CDR3 in DNA: TGTGCCAGCAGTTTAGTAGGGATGAACACTGAAGCTTTCTTT.

This chain links TRBV29-1 with TRBJ2-7; tentatively, D is TRBD1 or TRBD2 (6 bases each). The CDR3 has 14 residues. Germline V gene data show CDR1 as SQVTM and CDR2 as ANQGSEA. V lost 0 bases and J 2 bases, leaving 11 bases between the germline ends. CDR3 DNA sequence: TGCAGCGTTGAAGATCCCGGGGGCACCTACGAGCAGTACTTC. Its translation: CSVEDPGGTYEQYF.

The V call is TRBV12-3 or TRBV12-4, the J call TRBJ2-1, with unresolved D. Deletions cut 5 bases from V and 6 bases from J, with 2 bases between. The CDR3 is 10 amino acids. The CDR3 spells CASSPNEQFF. DNA for the CDR3: TGTGCCAGCAGTCCCAATGAGCAGTTCTTC.

The table lists this clonotype with a count of one. V usage is TRBV9 and J usage is TRBJ2-2; 9 bases align to TRBD1. The CDR3 has 16 amino acids. Per the germline V gene, CDR1 is SGDLS and CDR2 is YYNGEE. J lost 0 bases, V lost 8 bases, and 8 bases had no gene match. The CDR3 nucleotides are TGTGCCAGTAACAGGGGGCCCGAAACGAACACCGGGGAGCTGTTTTTT. Translated, it gives CASNRGPETNTGELFF.

The V gene is TRBV11-2, the J gene TRBJ2-7, with D unresolved. V was shortened by 0 bases and J by 4 bases, with 16 bases between the two germline ends. Germline V gene sequence: CDR1 SGHAT, CDR2 FQNNGV. This CDR3 has 16 residues. As DNA, the CDR3 is TGTGCCAGCAGCTTAGAATATGGTCAAACCCGGTACGAGCAGTACTTC. This codes for CASSLEYGQTRYEQYF.

This chain connects TRBV9 to TRBJ2-3; TRBD2 might be the D (6 bases). The CDR3 is 16 residues long. Trimming took off 4 bases at V and 1 base at J, with 16 bases between the two ends. Germline CDR1 and CDR2: SGDLS and YYNGEE. CDR3 bases: TGTGCCAGCAGCCTAGGAGGAGGGATTCGCACAGATACGCAGTATTTT. Translating gives CASSLGGGIRTDTQYF.

V and J are TRBV4-1 and TRBJ1-5; D perhaps matches TRBD1 (5 bases). There are 15 residues in the CDR3. V gave up 1 base and J gave up 5 bases, with 12 bases separating them. CDR1 is MGHRA, CDR2 YSYEKL, per germline. CDR3 in DNA: TGCGCCAGCAGCCAAGGTGGCAGGGCCGATCAGCCCCAGCATTTT. Protein: CASSQGGRADQPQHF.